These 11 T cell receptor beta chains were sequenced from one sample in a study of blood T cell repertoires in COVID-19. The table came from immunoSEQ multiplex PCR; TCRdb's copy has only in-frame clones and leaves some out. The sample carries about 140,000 clones, approximately 90% recorded once. Sequenced: peripheral blood. These receptors all come from a middle-aged woman with acute or convalescent COVID-19.

The CDR3 reads CASSFGEDTEAFF. CDR3 DNA: TGTGCCAGCAGCTTTGGGGAGGACACTGAAGCTTTCTTT. The gene calls are TRBV7-3 and TRBJ1-1; D remains unclear. Germline-derived CDR1 and CDR2 are SGHTA and FQGTGA. The CDR3 is 13 residues long. Trimming removed 3 bases from V and 3 bases from J, with 8 bases in between.

V usage is TRBV29-1 and J usage is TRBJ2-7, with TRBD1 matching 10 bases. The germline V gene encodes CDR1 SQVTM and CDR2 ANQGSEA. The trim removed 5 bases at V and 2 bases at J, leaving 3 bases unmatched. The CDR3 runs to 13 residues. The CDR3 nucleotides are TGCAGCGTTCAGGACAGGGGGGCCTACGAGCAGTACTTC. Translation: CSVQDRGAYEQYF.

J is TRBJ2-3 and V is TRBV3-1 (or the pseudogene TRBV3-2); 7 bases align to TRBD2. Germline loops: CDR1 LGHDT, CDR2 YNNKEL (reference sequence). The CDR3 has 16 amino acids. V lost 0 bases to trimming and J lost 2 bases; unmatched junction nucleotides: 5. The CDR3 sequence: CASSQELAASTDTQYF. CDR3 sequence (DNA): TGTGCCAGCAGCCAAGAGCTAGCGGCCTCCACAGATACGCAGTATTTT.

V is TRBV4-3 and J is TRBJ2-1; 9 bases map to TRBD2. Germline trimming cut 1 base from V and 3 bases from J; bases unmatched to any gene: 4. Germline V gene sequence: CDR1 LGHNA, CDR2 YSLEER. This CDR3 contains 16 residues. Here the CDR3 reads CASSQGLAVRYNEQFF. In DNA, the CDR3 is TGCGCCAGCAGCCAAGGACTAGCGGTCCGCTACAATGAGCAGTTCTTC.

V and J are TRBV9 and TRBJ1-6; the match to TRBD1 covers 7 bases. CDR3 length: 14 amino acids. Germline CDR1 and CDR2: SGDLS and YYNGEE. J was trimmed by 7 bases and V by 2 bases; bases with no gene match: 3. The CDR3 bases are TGTGCCAGCAGCGTGAGGGACAGCAATTCACCCCTCCACTTT. It codes for CASSVRDSNSPLHF.

The chain uses TRBV27 and TRBJ1-5; perhaps TRBD1 as D (5 bases). Trimming stripped 3 bases from V and 5 bases from J, with 11 bases between. Looked up from germline, CDR1 is MNHEY and CDR2 is SMNVEV (reference sequence). The length of the CDR3 is 14 residues. The CDR3 region has the DNA TGTGCCAGCAGTTTTGGTCAGGGCCATCAGCCCCAGCATTTT. This translates into CASSFGQGHQPQHF.

The J gene is TRBJ1-1, the V gene TRBV18; D is possibly TRBD1 (6 bases). In germline, CDR1 is KGHSH, CDR2 LQKENI. This CDR3 region has 14 residues. V was trimmed by 6 bases and J by 2 bases, leaving 13 bases between them. This CDR3 reads CASSLTDSNTEAFF. CDR3 DNA sequence: TGTGCCAGCTCGCTAACGGACAGCAACACTGAAGCTTTCTTT.

The chain has TRBV18 and TRBJ2-7, with D perhaps TRBD1 (5 bases). Between the trimmed V and J ends, which lost 1 base and 9 bases, there was a span of 10 bases. The CDR3 loop spans 12 amino acids. Germline CDR1 and CDR2: KGHSH and LQKENI. The chain's CDR3 is CASSPRGLGQYF. The CDR3 coding sequence is TGTGCCAGCTCACCACGGGGCCTGGGGCAGTACTTC.

The chain joins TRBV7-3 to TRBJ2-3, with D possibly matching TRBD2 (6 bases). CDR1 is SGHTA, CDR2 FQGTGA, per germline. Trimming shortened V by 1 base and J by 2 bases, and 16 bases separated the two germline ends. The length of the CDR3 is 17 residues. This CDR3 reads CASSLIVGGGATDTQYF. Written as DNA, the CDR3 is TGTGCCAGCAGCTTAATAGTTGGGGGAGGAGCCACAGATACGCAGTATTTT.

The V gene is TRBV6-2 or TRBV6-3, the J gene TRBJ2-7; possibly TRBD2 for D (6 bases). V lost 6 bases and J lost 4, with 16 bases in between. The germline gives CDR1 MNHEY, CDR2 SVGEGT. The CDR3 spans 14 residues. The CDR3, as DNA: TGTGCCAGCAGCCCGAGCGGGTTTCGTTACGAGCAGTACTTC. Encoded protein: CASSPSGFRYEQYF.

Only one count was recorded for this clone. The chain combines TRBV30 with TRBJ1-1; D unclear. Germline-derived CDR1 and CDR2 are GTSNPN and SVGIG (reference sequence). Deletions cut 6 bases from V and 11 bases from J, with 7 bases between. CDR3 length: 8 amino acids. In nucleotides, the CDR3 is TGTGCCTGCCCCCCTGCTTTCTTT. Translation gives CACPPAFF.